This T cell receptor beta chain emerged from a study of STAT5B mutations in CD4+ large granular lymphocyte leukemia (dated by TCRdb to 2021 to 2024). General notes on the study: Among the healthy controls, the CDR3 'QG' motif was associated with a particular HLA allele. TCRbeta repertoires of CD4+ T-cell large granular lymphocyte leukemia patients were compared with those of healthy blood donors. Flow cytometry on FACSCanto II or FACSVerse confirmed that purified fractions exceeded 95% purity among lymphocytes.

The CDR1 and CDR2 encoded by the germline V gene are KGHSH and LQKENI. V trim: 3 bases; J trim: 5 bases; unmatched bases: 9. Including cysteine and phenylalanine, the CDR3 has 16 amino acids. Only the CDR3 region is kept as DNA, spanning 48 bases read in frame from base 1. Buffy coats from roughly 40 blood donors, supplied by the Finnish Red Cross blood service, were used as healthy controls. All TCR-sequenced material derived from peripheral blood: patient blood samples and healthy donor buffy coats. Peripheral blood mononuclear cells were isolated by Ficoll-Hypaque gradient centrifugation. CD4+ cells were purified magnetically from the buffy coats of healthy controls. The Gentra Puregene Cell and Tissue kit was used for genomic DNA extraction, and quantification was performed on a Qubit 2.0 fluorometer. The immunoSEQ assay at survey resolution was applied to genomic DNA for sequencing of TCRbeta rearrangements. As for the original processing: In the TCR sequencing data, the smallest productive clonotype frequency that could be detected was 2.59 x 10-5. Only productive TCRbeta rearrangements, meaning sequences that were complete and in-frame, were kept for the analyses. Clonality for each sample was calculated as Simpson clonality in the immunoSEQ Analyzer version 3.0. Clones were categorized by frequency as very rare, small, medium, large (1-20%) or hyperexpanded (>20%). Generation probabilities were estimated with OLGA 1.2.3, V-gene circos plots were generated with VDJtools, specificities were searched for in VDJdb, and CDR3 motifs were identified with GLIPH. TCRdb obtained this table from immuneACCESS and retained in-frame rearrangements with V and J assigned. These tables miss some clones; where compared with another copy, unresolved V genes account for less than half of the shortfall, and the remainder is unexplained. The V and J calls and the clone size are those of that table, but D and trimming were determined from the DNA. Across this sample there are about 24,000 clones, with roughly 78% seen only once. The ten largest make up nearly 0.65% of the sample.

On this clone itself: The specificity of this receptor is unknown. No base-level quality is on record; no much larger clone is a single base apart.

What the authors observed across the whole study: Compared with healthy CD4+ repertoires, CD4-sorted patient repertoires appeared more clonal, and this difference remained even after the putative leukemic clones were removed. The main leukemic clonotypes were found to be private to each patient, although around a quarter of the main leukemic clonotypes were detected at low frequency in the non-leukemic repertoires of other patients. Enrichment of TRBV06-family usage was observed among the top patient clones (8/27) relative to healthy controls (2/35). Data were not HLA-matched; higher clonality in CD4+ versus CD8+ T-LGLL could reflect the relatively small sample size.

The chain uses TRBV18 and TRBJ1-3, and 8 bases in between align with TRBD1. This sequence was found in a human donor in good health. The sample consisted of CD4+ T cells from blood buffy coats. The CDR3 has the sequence CASSPERTGLRNTIYF. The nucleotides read TGTGCCAGCTCACCTGAACGGACAGGGTTAAGAAACACCATATATTTT.